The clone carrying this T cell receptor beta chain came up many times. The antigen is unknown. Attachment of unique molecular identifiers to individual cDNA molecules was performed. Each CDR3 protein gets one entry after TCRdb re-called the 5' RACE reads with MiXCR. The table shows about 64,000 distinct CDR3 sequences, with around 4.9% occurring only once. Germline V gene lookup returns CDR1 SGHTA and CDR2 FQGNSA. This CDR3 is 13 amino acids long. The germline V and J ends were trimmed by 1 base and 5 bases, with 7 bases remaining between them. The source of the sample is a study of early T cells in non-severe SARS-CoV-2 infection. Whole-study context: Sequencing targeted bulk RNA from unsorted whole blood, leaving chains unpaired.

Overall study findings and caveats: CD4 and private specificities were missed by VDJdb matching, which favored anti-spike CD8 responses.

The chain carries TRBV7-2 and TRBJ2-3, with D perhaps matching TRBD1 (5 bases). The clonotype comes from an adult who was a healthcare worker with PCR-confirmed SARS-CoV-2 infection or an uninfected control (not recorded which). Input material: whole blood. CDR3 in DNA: TGTGCCAGCAGCTTAGATCAGGGAGATACGCAGTATTTT. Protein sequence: CASSLDQGDTQYF.